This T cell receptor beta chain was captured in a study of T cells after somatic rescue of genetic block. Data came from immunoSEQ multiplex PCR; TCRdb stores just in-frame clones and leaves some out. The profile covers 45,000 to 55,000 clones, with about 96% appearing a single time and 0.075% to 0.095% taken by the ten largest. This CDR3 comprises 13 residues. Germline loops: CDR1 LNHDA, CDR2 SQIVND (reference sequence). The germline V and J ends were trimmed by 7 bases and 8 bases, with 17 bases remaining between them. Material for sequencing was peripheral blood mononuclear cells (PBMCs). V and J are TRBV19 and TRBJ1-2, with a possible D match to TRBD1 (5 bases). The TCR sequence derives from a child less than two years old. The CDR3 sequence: CASTRETPKGYTF. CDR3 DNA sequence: TGTGCCAGTACCAGGGAGACTCCTAAAGGCTACACCTTC.